The 30 T cell receptor beta chains presented below share a single source sample, sequenced in a study of chemoradiotherapy in HPV16-positive cancers. Method: immunoSEQ multiplex PCR; TCRdb's copy keeps in-frame clones and lacks some. Seen here are more than 10,000 clones, approximately 90% observed once, and the top ten hold around 2.5%. The sequencing here drew on blood, taken from a patient who underwent chemoradiotherapy. Receptor source: a human donor with HPV-associated anogenital cancer.

The V and J genes are TRBV19 and TRBJ2-3; D not resolved. V lost 5 bases and J lost 2, with 8 bases in between. The germline CDR1 and CDR2 sequences are LNHDA and SQIVND (reference sequence). The CDR3 length is 13 residues. In DNA form, the CDR3 reads TGTGCCAGTAGTGTAGGCTCCACAGATACGCAGTATTTT. The encoded protein is CASSVGSTDTQYF.

V usage is TRBV6-5 and J usage is TRBJ2-1, with TRBD2 matching 7 bases. Germline V gene sequence: CDR1 MNHEY, CDR2 SVGAGI. V gave up 0 bases and J gave up 9 bases; unmatched junction bases: 5. The CDR3 has 14 residues. The CDR3 sequence is CASSYSAPGGEQFF. DNA for the CDR3: TGTGCCAGCAGTTACTCGGCTCCGGGGGGTGAGCAGTTCTTC.

The chain carries TRBV21-1 and TRBJ1-2; the table gives TRBD1 as D, unverified against the DNA. TRBV21-1 is flagged as a pseudogene. The CDR3 is 18 residues long. CDR3 nucleotide sequence: TGTGCCAGCTGCCCGAAATTCGACAGGGGCCCTCCCTTCTATGGCTACACCTTC. Protein product: CASCPKFDRGPPFYGYTF.

The V gene is TRBV7-2, the J gene TRBJ2-5; the match to TRBD2 covers 10 bases. V lost 1 base, J lost 5 bases, and 4 bases stayed unmatched. The CDR3 is 15 amino acids. Germline V gives CDR1 SGHTA, CDR2 FQGNSA. In nucleotides, the CDR3 is TGTGCCAGCAGCTTAGTGGCTAGCGGGGGTGAGACCCAGTACTTC. The encoded protein is CASSLVASGGETQYF.

V is TRBV7-2 and J is TRBJ1-4; no firm D call. V was cut by 6 bases and J by 5 bases, with 10 bases left in between. CDR1 is SGHTA and CDR2 is FQGNSA in the germline V gene. This CDR3 comprises 13 residues. The CDR3 DNA reads as TGTGCCAGCAGGGGAAAGGGAAATGAAAAACTGTTTTTT. Amino acids: CASRGKGNEKLFF.

This sequence joins TRBV25-1 and TRBJ2-2, with 9 positions matching TRBD1. There are 16 residues in the CDR3. Germline assignment: CDR1 MGHDK and CDR2 SYGVNS. The J segment lost 7 bases and the V segment lost 4 bases, leaving 10 bases of the junction unmatched. CDR3 residues: CASSATGTGKSGELFF. The CDR3 DNA is TGTGCCAGCAGTGCCACCGGGACAGGGAAGAGCGGGGAGCTGTTTTTT.

The rearrangement uses TRBV7-3 and TRBJ2-3; tentative D call: TRBD2 (6 bases). Germline V lookup: CDR1 SGHTA, CDR2 FQGTGA. Between the trimmed V and J ends, which lost 1 base and 0 bases, there was a span of 8 bases. This CDR3 is built from 15 residues. The CDR3 protein is CASSLIGGSTDTQYF. CDR3 coding DNA: TGTGCCAGCAGCTTAATTGGGGGGAGCACAGATACGCAGTATTTT. The entire variable domain, with the rest obtained from reference TRBV7-3 and TRBJ2-3, is as follows: GAGVSQTPSNKVTEKGKYVELRCDPISGHTALYWYRQSLGQGPEFLIYFQGTGAADDSGLPNDRFFAVRPEGSVSTLKIQRTERGDSAVYLCASSLIGGSTDTQYFGPGTRLTVL.

This clone was detected a few times. The chain is built from TRBV6-4 and TRBJ2-3; D unresolved. There are 14 residues in the CDR3. Germline CDR1 MRHNA, CDR2 SNTAGT. V gave up 3 bases and J gave up 1 base, with 8 bases separating them. The CDR3 region has the DNA TGTGCCAGCAGTGAGGTTTCTGGCACAGATACGCAGTATTTT. It is translated as CASSEVSGTDTQYF.

This chain links TRBV19 with TRBJ2-1; D is unresolved. The germline gives CDR1 LNHDA, CDR2 SQIVND (reference sequence). V lost 5 bases, J lost 6 bases, and 5 bases lay in between. This CDR3 comprises 11 residues. CDR3 amino acids: CASSQSNEQFF. The CDR3 nucleotides read TGTGCCAGTAGTCAAAGCAATGAGCAGTTCTTC. Drawing the rest from reference TRBV19 and TRBJ2-1, the complete variable domain is DGGITQSPKYLFRKEGQNVTLSCEQNLNHDAMYWYRQDPGQGLRLIYYSQIVNDFQKGDIAEGYSVSREKKESFPLTVTSAQKNPTAFYLCASSQSNEQFFGPGTRLTVL.

J is TRBJ2-1 and V is TRBV19, with D hard to call. CDR3 size: 12 residues. Germline assignment: CDR1 LNHDA and CDR2 SQIVND (reference sequence). Between the trimmed V and J ends, which lost 3 bases and 7 bases, there was a span of 7 bases. CDR3 in DNA: TGTGCCAGTAGTATGATGGGGAATGAGCAGTTCTTC. This codes for CASSMMGNEQFF.

This chain joins TRBV25-1 and TRBJ2-5; D call uncertain. CDR1 and CDR2 from the germline V gene are MGHDK and SYGVNS. V was clipped by 6 bases and J by 7 bases, with 15 bases between them. The CDR3 runs to 13 residues. In nucleotides, the CDR3 is TGTGCCAGCAGGTCCAATGTGGCGGTGACCCAGTACTTC. It yields the protein CASRSNVAVTQYF.

This sequence joins TRBV5-1 and TRBJ2-7; D unresolved. The CDR3 is made up of 12 amino acids. V was clipped by 6 bases and J by 0 bases, with 7 bases between them. Per the germline V gene, CDR1 is SGHRS and CDR2 is YFSETQ. The CDR3 loop is CASTGSSYEQYF. The CDR3 nucleotides are TGCGCCAGCACGGGTAGCTCCTACGAGCAGTACTTC.

CDR3 coding DNA: TGTGCCAGCAGCCCGGGCGCGGGACGTCTTAGCTCCTACAATGAGCAGTTCTTC. The encoded protein is CASSPGAGRLSSYNEQFF. V and J are TRBV7-3 and TRBJ2-1, with D possibly being TRBD2 (6 bases). There are 18 residues in the CDR3. Between the trimmed V and J ends, which lost 5 bases and 0 bases, there was a span of 20 bases. Germline values: CDR1 SGHTA, CDR2 FQGTGA.

V gene TRBV7-6 combines with J gene TRBJ1-2, with D uncertain. Germline V gene data show CDR1 as SGHVS and CDR2 as FNYEAQ. V gave up 5 bases and J gave up 4 bases, with 17 bases separating them. The CDR3 is 15 amino acids. The CDR3 DNA sequence: TGTGCCAGCAGCCCTAGCGAGGTGTCAGTCTATGGCTACACCTTC. This gives the protein CASSPSEVSVYGYTF.

This chain uses TRBV4-3 with TRBJ1-2, with a possible D match to TRBD1 (5 bases). V shed 5 bases and J shed 2 bases, with 6 bases lying between them. The length of the CDR3 is 12 residues. CDR1 is LGHNA, CDR2 YSLEER, per germline. The CDR3, as DNA: TGCGCCAGCAGCGCAGGGAACTATGGCTACACCTTC. Its protein product is CASSAGNYGYTF.

The rearrangement links TRBV7-2 to TRBJ2-1, with D perhaps TRBD2 (5 bases). This CDR3 comprises 13 residues. CDR1 is SGHTA and CDR2 is FQGNSA in the germline V gene. V was cut by 6 bases and J by 8 bases, with 14 bases left in between. The CDR3 sequence is CASRFQPGDEQFF. The DNA for the CDR3 is TGTGCCAGCAGATTCCAACCCGGGGATGAGCAGTTCTTC.

The rearrangement joins TRBV11-3 to TRBJ2-5, with TRBD2 matching 9 bases. The J call may be in error: the DNA end matches TRBJ2-7 better. This CDR3 is built from 14 residues. Per germline, CDR1 SGHNT and CDR2 YENEEA. The CDR3 coding sequence is TGTGCCAGCAGCCTAGCGGGGTCCTCCTACGAGCAGTACTTC. It encodes CASSLAGSSYEQYF.

This clone has just one count. The chain recombines TRBV7-9 with TRBJ1-1, with no clear D. The CDR3 is 14 residues long. V gave up 5 bases and J gave up 6 bases, with 16 bases separating them. Germline V gene data show CDR1 as SEHNR and CDR2 as FQNEAQ (reference sequence). The DNA for the CDR3 is TGTGCCAGCAGCCGGGGAGGAGTGGCCGCTGAAGCTTTCTTT. Protein product: CASSRGGVAAEAFF. The full variable domain, rest sourced from reference TRBV7-9 and TRBJ1-1, is DTGVSQNPRHKITKRGQNVTFRCDPISEHNRLYWYRQTLGQGPEFLTYFQNEAQLEKSRLLSDRFSAERPKGSFSTLEIQRTEQGDSAMYLCASSRGGVAAEAFFGQGTRLTVV.

The chain carries TRBV12-5 and TRBJ1-3; TRBD1 aligns across 9 bases. With 6 bases clipped from V and 0 bases from J, the junction kept 12 bases outside the gene matches. The germline V gene encodes CDR1 LGHNT and CDR2 FRNRAP. This CDR3 contains 18 residues. The CDR3 coding sequence is TGTGCTAGTGGCTTGCACCGGACAGGGGAGCTCTCTGGAAACACCATATATTTT. Translated: CASGLHRTGELSGNTIYF. The entire variable domain, with the rest obtained from reference TRBV12-5 and TRBJ1-3, is as follows: DARVTQTPRHKVTEMGQEVTMRCQPILGHNTVFWYRQTMMQGLELLAYFRNRAPLDDSGMPKDRFSAEMPDATLATLKIQPSEPRDSAVYFCASGLHRTGELSGNTIYFGEGSWLTVV.

This chain joins TRBV7-6 and TRBJ1-6, with 10 bases identical to TRBD1. The germline V gene has CDR1 SGHVS and CDR2 FNYEAQ. The CDR3 runs 14 residues. J was trimmed by 8 bases and V by 4 bases; bases with no gene match: 2. This chain's CDR3 is CASSYGQGDSPLHF. CDR3 sequence (DNA): TGTGCCAGCAGCTACGGACAGGGGGATTCACCCCTCCACTTT.

The chain joins TRBV27 to TRBJ2-7, with D maybe TRBD2 (6 bases). CDR1 and CDR2 (germline): MNHEY, SMNVEV (reference sequence). V dropped 8 bases and J dropped 3 bases, with 23 bases sitting between them. CDR3 length: 16 residues. The CDR3 reads CASSYRGPGAYYEQYF. In nucleotides, the CDR3 is TGTGCCAGCTCCTACAGAGGACCGGGAGCCTACTACGAGCAGTACTTC.

This chain links TRBV5-4 with TRBJ1-1; TRBD1 is a possible D gene (5 bases). V lost 3 bases, J lost 5 bases, and 26 bases lay in between. The CDR3 is 18 residues long. The germline V gene encodes CDR1 SGHNT and CDR2 YYREEE (reference sequence). The CDR3 DNA is TGTGCCAGCAGCTACCCCTTCACCGGGACCGTAGCGGGGACTGAAGCTTTCTTT. This sequence encodes CASSYPFTGTVAGTEAFF.

The rearrangement joins TRBV27 to TRBJ1-1; D uncertain. The CDR3 contains 13 residues. V lost 5 bases and J 0 bases, leaving 7 bases between the germline ends. Germline V gives CDR1 MNHEY, CDR2 SMNVEV (reference sequence). This CDR3 is CASSQMLNTEAFF. CDR3 bases: TGTGCCAGCAGTCAAATGTTGAACACTGAAGCTTTCTTT.

This chain connects TRBV7-8 to TRBJ2-2; 8 nucleotides agree with TRBD1. There are 16 residues in the CDR3. J gave up 2 bases and V 6 bases, and 8 bases lay outside the gene matches. Germline V gene data show CDR1 as SGHVS and CDR2 as FQNEAQ. In DNA form, the CDR3 reads TGTGCCAGCAGGTTTACAGGGGGGAGAAACACCGGGGAGCTGTTTTTT. Protein product: CASRFTGGRNTGELFF. Full variable domain (missing parts from reference TRBV7-8 and TRBJ2-2): GAGVSQSPRYKVAKRGQDVALRCDPISGHVSLFWYQQALGQGPEFLTYFQNEAQLDKSGLPSDRFFAERPEGSVSTLKIQRTQQEDSAVYLCASRFTGGRNTGELFFGEGSRLTVL.

The J gene is TRBJ2-3, the V gene TRBV21-1; no check of the table's D call, TRBD2, against the DNA was made. TRBV21-1 constitutes a pseudogene. The CDR3 extends over 19 amino acids. The CDR3 loop is CASSKGPGLAGRGTDTQYF. Here the CDR3 DNA reads TGTGCCAGCAGCAAAGGGCCGGGACTAGCGGGTAGGGGCACAGATACGCAGTATTTT.

The genes are TRBV13 and TRBJ2-1, with 14 positions matching TRBD2. J was trimmed by 5 bases and V by 5 bases; bases with no gene match: 8. The CDR3 runs 17 residues. Germline V lookup: CDR1 PRHDT, CDR2 FYEKMQ (reference sequence). CDR3 region: CASSPTSGGAPHNEQFF. The DNA for the CDR3 is TGTGCCAGCAGCCCGACTAGCGGGGGGGCGCCCCACAATGAGCAGTTCTTC. Combining the CDR3 with reference TRBV13 and TRBJ2-1 gives the whole variable domain AAGVIQSPRHLIKEKRETATLKCYPIPRHDTVYWYQQGPGQDPQFLISFYEKMQSDKGSIPDRFSAQQFSDYHSELNMSSLELGDSALYFCASSPTSGGAPHNEQFFGPGTRLTVL.

This chain links TRBV18 with TRBJ2-7; TRBD1 or TRBD2 may be the D gene (6 bases each). In germline, CDR1 is KGHSH, CDR2 LQKENI. V lost 2 bases and J lost 4, with 15 bases in between. The CDR3 extends over 15 amino acids. CDR3 amino acids: CASSPNWGALYEQYF. CDR3 in DNA: TGTGCCAGCTCACCAAATTGGGGGGCCCTATACGAGCAGTACTTC.

The chain has TRBV4-2 and TRBJ1-4, with a weak D call TRBD1 (5 bases). There are 14 residues in the CDR3. Trimming stripped 1 base from V and 8 bases from J, with 11 bases between. In germline, CDR1 is LGHNA, CDR2 YNFKEQ. The CDR3 region is CASSQGRDVEKLFF. The CDR3 coding sequence is TGTGCCAGCAGCCAAGGCAGGGACGTCGAAAAACTGTTTTTT.

This chain connects TRBV29-1 to TRBJ2-2; 11 bases agree with TRBD2. V trimming: 7 bases; J trimming: 5 bases; junction bases outside the gene matches: 9. Per the germline V gene, CDR1 is SQVTM and CDR2 is ANQGSEA. There are 15 residues in the CDR3. The CDR3 coding sequence is TGCAGCGCCGGACTAGCGGGCTCGGGAACCGGGGAGCTGTTTTTT. Translated: CSAGLAGSGTGELFF.

This clone was observed a handful of times. CDR3 coding DNA: TGTGCCAGCAGCCCGTACCAGGGACCGCAGACCCAGTACTTC. It is translated as CASSPYQGPQTQYF. The chain uses TRBV7-9 and TRBJ2-5; D may be TRBD1 or TRBD2 (5 bases each). The CDR3 totals 14 residues. Germline V gene sequence: CDR1 SEHNR, CDR2 FQNEAQ (reference sequence). The V end lost 5 bases, the J end lost 6 bases, and 16 bases lay between the germline ends.